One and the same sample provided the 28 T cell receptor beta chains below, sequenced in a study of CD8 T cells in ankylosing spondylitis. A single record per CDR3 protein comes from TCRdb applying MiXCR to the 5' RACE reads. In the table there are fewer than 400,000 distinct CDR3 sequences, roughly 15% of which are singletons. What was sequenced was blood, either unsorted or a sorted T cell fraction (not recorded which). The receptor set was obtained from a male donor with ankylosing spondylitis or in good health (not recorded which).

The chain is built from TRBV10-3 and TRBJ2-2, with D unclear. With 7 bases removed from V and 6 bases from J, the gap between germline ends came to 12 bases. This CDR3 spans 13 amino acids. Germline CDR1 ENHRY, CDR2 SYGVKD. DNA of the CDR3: TGTGCCATCACACCAAACACTGCCGGGGAGCTGTTTTTT. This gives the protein CAITPNTAGELFF.

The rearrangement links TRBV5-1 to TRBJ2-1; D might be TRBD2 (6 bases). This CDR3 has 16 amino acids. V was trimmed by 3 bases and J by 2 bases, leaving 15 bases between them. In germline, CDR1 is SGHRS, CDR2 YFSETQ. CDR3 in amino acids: CASSYRRGVTYNEQFF. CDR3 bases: TGCGCCAGCAGCTACCGGCGGGGCGTCACCTACAATGAGCAGTTCTTC. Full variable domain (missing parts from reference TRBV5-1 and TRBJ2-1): KAGVTQTPRYLIKTRGQQVTLSCSPISGHRSVSWYQQTPGQGLQFLFEYFSETQRNKGNFPGRFSGRQFSNSRSEMNVSTLELGDSALYLCASSYRRGVTYNEQFFGPGTRLTVL.

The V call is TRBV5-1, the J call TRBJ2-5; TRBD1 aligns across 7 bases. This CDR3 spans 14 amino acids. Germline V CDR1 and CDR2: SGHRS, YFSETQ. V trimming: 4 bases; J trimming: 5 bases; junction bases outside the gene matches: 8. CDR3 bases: TGCGCCAGCAGCCAAGACAGGGACGGGGAGACCCAGTACTTC. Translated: CASSQDRDGETQYF.

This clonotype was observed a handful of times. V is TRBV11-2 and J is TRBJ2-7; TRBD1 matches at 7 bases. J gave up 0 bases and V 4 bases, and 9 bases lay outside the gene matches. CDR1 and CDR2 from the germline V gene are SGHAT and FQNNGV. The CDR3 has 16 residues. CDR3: CASSYPQGDSSYEQYF. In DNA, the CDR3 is TGTGCCAGCAGCTACCCCCAAGGGGACAGCTCCTACGAGCAGTACTTC.

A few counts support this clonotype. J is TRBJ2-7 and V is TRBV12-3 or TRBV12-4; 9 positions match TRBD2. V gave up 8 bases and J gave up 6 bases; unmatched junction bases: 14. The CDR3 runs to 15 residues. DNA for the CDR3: TGTGCCAGCCGATTGCGGCTGGCGGGAGGGCCCGAGCAGTACTTC. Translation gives CASRLRLAGGPEQYF.

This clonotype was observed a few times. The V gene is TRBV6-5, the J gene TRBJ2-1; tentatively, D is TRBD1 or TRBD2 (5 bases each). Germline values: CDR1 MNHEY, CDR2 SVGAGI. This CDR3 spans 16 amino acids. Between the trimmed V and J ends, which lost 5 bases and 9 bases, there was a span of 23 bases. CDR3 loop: CASSPSGQDLPAEQFF. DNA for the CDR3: TGTGCCAGCAGTCCCTCGGGGCAGGACTTGCCGGCTGAGCAGTTCTTC.

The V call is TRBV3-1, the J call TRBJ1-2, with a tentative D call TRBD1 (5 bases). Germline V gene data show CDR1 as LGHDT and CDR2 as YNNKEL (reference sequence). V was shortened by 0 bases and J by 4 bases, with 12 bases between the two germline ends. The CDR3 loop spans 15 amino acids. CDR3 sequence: CASSQDLGTGYGYTF. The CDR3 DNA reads TGTGCCAGCAGCCAAGATCTGGGGACGGGCTATGGCTACACCTTC.

CDR3 loop: CASSPRGQPQHF. CDR3 DNA sequence: TGTGCCAGCAGCCCCAGGGGTCAGCCCCAGCATTTT. V and J are TRBV7-2 and TRBJ1-5, with D maybe TRBD1 (6 bases). CDR1 SGHTA and CDR2 FQGNSA come from the germline V gene. CDR3 length equals 12 residues. The germline V and J ends were trimmed by 5 bases and 6 bases, with 8 bases remaining between them.

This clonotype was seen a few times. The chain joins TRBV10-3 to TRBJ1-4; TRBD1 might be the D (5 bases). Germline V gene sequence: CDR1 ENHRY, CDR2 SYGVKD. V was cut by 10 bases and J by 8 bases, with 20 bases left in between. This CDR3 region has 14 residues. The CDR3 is CASGGAEGSEKLFF. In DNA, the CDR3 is TGTGCCAGCGGCGGGGCGGAAGGTAGCGAAAAACTGTTTTTT.

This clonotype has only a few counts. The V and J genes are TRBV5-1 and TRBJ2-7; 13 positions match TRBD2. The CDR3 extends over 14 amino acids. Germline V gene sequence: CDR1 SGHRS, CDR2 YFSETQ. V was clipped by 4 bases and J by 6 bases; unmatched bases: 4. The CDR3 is CASSGLAGAPEQYF. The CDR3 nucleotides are TGCGCCAGCAGCGGACTAGCGGGAGCTCCCGAGCAGTACTTC.

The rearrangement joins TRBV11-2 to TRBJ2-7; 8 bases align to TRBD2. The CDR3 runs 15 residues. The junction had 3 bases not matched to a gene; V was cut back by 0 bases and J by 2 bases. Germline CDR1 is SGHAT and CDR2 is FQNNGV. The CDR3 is CASSLETSGTYEQYF. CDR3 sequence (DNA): TGTGCCAGCAGCTTAGAAACTAGCGGAACCTACGAGCAGTACTTC.

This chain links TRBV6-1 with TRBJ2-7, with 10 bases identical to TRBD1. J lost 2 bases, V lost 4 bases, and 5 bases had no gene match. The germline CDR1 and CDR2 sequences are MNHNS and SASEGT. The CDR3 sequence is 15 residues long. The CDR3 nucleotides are TGTGCCAGCAGTGCTCGGGGGACAGGGGCCTACGAGCAGTACTTC. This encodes CASSARGTGAYEQYF.

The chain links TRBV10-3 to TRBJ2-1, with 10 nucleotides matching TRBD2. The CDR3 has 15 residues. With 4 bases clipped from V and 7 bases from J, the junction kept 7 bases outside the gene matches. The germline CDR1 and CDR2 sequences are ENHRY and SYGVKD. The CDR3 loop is CAISGRASGSNEQFF. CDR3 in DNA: TGTGCCATCAGTGGCCGGGCTAGCGGGAGTAATGAGCAGTTCTTC.

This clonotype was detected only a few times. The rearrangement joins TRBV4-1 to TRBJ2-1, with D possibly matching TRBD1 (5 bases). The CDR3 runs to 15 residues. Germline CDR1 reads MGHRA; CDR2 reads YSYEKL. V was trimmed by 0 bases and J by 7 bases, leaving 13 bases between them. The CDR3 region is CASSQERGLLNEQFF. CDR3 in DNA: TGCGCCAGCAGCCAAGAAAGGGGCTTGTTGAATGAGCAGTTCTTC.

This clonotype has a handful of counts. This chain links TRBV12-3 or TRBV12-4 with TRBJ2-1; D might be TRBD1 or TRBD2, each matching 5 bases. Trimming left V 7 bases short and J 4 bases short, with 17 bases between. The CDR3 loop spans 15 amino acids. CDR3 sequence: CASIVGDGVYNEQFF. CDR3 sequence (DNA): TGTGCCAGCATCGTTGGGGACGGGGTTTACAATGAGCAGTTCTTC.

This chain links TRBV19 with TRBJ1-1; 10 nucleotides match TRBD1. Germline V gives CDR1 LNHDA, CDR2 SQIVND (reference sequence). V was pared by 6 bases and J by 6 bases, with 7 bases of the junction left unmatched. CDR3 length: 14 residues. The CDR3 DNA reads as TGTGCCAGTAGACGACCGGGACAGGGGTCTGAAGCTTTCTTT. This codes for CASRRPGQGSEAFF.

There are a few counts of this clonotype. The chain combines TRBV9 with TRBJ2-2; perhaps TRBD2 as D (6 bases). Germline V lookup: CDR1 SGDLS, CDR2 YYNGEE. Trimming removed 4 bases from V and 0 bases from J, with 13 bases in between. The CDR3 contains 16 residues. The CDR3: CASSLRLDSNTGELFF. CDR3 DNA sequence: TGTGCCAGCAGCCTTCGACTAGATTCGAACACCGGGGAGCTGTTTTTT.

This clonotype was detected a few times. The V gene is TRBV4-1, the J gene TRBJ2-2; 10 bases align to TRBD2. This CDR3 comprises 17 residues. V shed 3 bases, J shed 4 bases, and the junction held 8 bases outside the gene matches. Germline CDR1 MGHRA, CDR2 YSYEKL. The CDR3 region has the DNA TGCGCCAGCAGCCACCAAGGCCAGCGGGGGGGCACCGGGGAGCTGTTTTTT. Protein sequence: CASSHQGQRGGTGELFF.

Here the CDR3 DNA reads TGTGCCATCAGTGTGAGGGAGCTGGAGCGTTCAGATACGCAGTATTTT. Translating gives CAISVRELERSDTQYF. The rearrangement uses TRBV10-3 and TRBJ2-3; a possible D gene is TRBD2 (5 bases). The CDR3 is 16 amino acids. Trimming took 4 bases from V and 4 from J, leaving 18 bases between them. Germline V lookup: CDR1 ENHRY, CDR2 SYGVKD.

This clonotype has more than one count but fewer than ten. The CDR3 DNA sequence: TGTGCCAGCAGCTTAGCGGGCGATTATCAGCCCCAGCATTTT. Protein product: CASSLAGDYQPQHF. The V and J genes are TRBV7-8 and TRBJ1-5, with unresolved D. Trimming removed 0 bases at V and 5 bases at J, with 8 bases between. The CDR3 contains 14 residues. CDR1 SGHVS and CDR2 FQNEAQ come from the germline V gene.

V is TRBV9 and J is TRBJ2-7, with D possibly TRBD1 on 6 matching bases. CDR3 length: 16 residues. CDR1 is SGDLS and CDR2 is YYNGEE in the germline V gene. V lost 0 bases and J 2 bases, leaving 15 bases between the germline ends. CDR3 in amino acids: CASSVGGDTRTYEQYF. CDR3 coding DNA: TGTGCCAGCAGCGTAGGAGGGGACACCCGTACCTACGAGCAGTACTTC.

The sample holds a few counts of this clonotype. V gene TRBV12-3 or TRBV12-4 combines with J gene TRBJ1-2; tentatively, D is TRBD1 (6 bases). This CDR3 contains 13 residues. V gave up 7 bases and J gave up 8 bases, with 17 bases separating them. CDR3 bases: TGTGCCAGCACCCTCTCACAGGGCAGCGGCTACACCTTC. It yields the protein CASTLSQGSGYTF.

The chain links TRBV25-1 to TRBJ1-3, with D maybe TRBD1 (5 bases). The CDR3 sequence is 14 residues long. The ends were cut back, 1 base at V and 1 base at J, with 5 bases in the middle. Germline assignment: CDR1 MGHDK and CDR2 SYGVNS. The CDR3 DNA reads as TGTGCCAGCAGTGAATGGGGGTCTGGAAACACCATATATTTT. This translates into CASSEWGSGNTIYF.

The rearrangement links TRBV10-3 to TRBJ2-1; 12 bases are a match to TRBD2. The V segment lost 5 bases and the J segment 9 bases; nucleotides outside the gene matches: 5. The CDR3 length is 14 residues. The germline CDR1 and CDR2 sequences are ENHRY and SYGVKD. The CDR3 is CAISSSGGAGEQFF. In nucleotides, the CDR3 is TGTGCCATCAGTTCTAGCGGGGGGGCCGGTGAGCAGTTCTTC.

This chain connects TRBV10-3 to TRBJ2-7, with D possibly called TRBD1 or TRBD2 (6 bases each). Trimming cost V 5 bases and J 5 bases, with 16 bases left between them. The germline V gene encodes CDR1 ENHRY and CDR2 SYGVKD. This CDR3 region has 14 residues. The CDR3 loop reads CAISREMRGDEQYF. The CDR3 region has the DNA TGTGCCATCAGTCGCGAGATGAGGGGGGACGAGCAGTACTTC.

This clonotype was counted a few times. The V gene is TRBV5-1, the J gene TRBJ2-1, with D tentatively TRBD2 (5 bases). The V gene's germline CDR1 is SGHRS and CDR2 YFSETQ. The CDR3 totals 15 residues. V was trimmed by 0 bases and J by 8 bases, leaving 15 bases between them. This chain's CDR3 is CASSLGGSGLYEQFF. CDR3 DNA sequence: TGCGCCAGCAGCTTGGGAGGGTCCGGCCTCTATGAGCAGTTCTTC.

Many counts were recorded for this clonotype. The CDR3 coding sequence is TGCGCCAGCAGCTTGGATGCTAGCGTCTCAGATACGCAGTATTTT. It yields the protein CASSLDASVSDTQYF. The chain has TRBV5-1 and TRBJ2-3, with D perhaps matching TRBD2 (6 bases). CDR1 and CDR2 from the germline V gene are SGHRS and YFSETQ. The CDR3 has 15 amino acids. The ends were cut back, 0 bases at V and 4 bases at J, with 12 bases in the middle.

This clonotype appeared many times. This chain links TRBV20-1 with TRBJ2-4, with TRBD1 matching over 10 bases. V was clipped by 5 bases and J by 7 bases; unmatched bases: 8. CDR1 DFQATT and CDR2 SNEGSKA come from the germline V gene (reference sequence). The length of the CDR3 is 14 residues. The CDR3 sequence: CSAQTPGQGNIQYF. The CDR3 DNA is TGCAGTGCTCAAACACCGGGACAGGGGAACATTCAGTACTTC.